These T cell receptor beta chains were read from a single sample in a study of OX40 agonist ivuxolimab in advanced cancers. Generated by immunoSEQ multiplex PCR, the TCRdb table keeps only in-frame clones and is missing some. The sample lists just under 65,000 clones; about 89% were seen once. The sequencing used CD4+ or CD8+ T cells sorted from blood, collected in a trial of the OX40 agonist ivuxolimab. The receptors derive from an adult with an advanced solid tumor such as melanoma, head and neck, liver or kidney cancer. The CDR3 runs from the conserved cysteine through the conserved F or W. A D gene is named only where the DNA matches it firmly.

d_call j_call v_call cdr3_aa
. TRBJ2-5 TRBV18 CASSPRGGWRETQYF
TRBD2 TRBJ2-3 TRBV5-1 CASSLGRPSGSTDTQYF
. TRBJ1-2 TRBV12-1 CASSPPLRYGYTF
. TRBJ1-5 TRBV6-6 CASSYSDLNQPQHF
TRBD1 TRBJ1-1 TRBV18 CASSPGQQGSSFF
. TRBJ1-2 TRBV2 CACQGGWKENYGYTF
. TRBJ2-3 TRBV9 CASSVADGWQYF
TRBD1 TRBJ1-1 TRBV5-1 CASSPRTGSNTEAFF
. TRBJ2-7 TRBV6-5 CASYDGYEQYF
. TRBJ2-7 TRBV7-9 CASSSDGLLPEQYF
TRBD2 TRBJ2-5 TRBV2 CASRATSGQETQYF